The 8 T cell receptor beta chains below all came from one sample that was sequenced in a study of chemoradiotherapy in HPV16-positive cancers (dated by TCRdb to between 2021 and 2024). Library preparation employed the immunoSEQ multiplex PCR assay. TCRdb stores this immuneACCESS table with in-frame sequences only. Part of the clones is absent; in the studies checked, under half of the shortfall reflects unresolved V genes, and no reason is known for the rest. This sample comprises about 7,900 clones, approximately 88% of them detected only once. The ten largest clones capture around 4% of the sample. The sequenced sample was blood, obtained from a patient who underwent chemoradiotherapy. The receptors shown here come from a human donor with HPV-associated anogenital cancer.

The chain combines TRBV4-2 with TRBJ2-1; D gene ambiguous. CDR1 is LGHNA, CDR2 YNFKEQ, per germline. This CDR3 spans 15 amino acids. Trimming removed 0 bases from V and 2 bases from J, with 8 bases in between. CDR3 in amino acids: CASSQDRAPYNEQFF. CDR3 nucleotide sequence: TGTGCCAGCAGCCAAGATCGGGCCCCCTACAATGAGCAGTTCTTC.

The chain recombines TRBV20-1 with TRBJ1-1; D gene uncertain. The CDR3 extends over 10 amino acids. V gave up 7 bases and J gave up 1 base, with 4 bases separating them. Germline CDR1 and CDR2: DFQATT and SNEGSKA (reference sequence). The CDR3 reads CSVRNTEAFF. The DNA for the CDR3 is TGCAGTGTCCGGAACACTGAAGCTTTCTTT.

The rearrangement links TRBV28 to TRBJ1-2, with D hard to call. V was clipped by 6 bases and J by 7 bases, with 18 bases between them. The CDR3 runs 14 residues. The germline V gene encodes CDR1 MDHEN and CDR2 SYDVKM. In DNA form, the CDR3 reads TGTGCCAGCAGCCACGGGTCTAAACTAGGTGGCTACACCTTC. This gives the protein CASSHGSKLGGYTF.

The V and J genes are TRBV4-2 and TRBJ1-1; 9 bases fit TRBD1. The CDR3 is 14 amino acids. Germline V gives CDR1 LGHNA, CDR2 YNFKEQ. V lost 1 base and J lost 5; bases outside the gene matches: 2. CDR3 coding DNA: TGTGCCAGCAGCCAAGGAGGACAGGGGACTGAAGCTTTCTTT. It encodes CASSQGGQGTEAFF.

This clone was detected once. The V call is TRBV7-9, the J call TRBJ1-4, with TRBD1 as a possible D gene (5 bases). V was trimmed by 2 bases and J by 6 bases, leaving 13 bases between them. CDR1 is SEHNR and CDR2 is FQNEAQ in the germline V gene (reference sequence). The CDR3 has 15 residues. Here the CDR3 reads CASSLLIGEDEKLFF. CDR3 sequence (DNA): TGTGCCAGCAGCTTACTCATAGGGGAGGATGAAAAACTGTTTTTT.

The chain has TRBV10-2 and TRBJ1-4, with D possibly being TRBD1 (5 bases). CDR1 and CDR2 (germline): WSHSY, SAAADI. There are 14 residues in the CDR3. Trimming left V 4 bases short and J 3 bases short, with 9 bases between. CDR3 sequence: CASSGRGSNEKLFF. In nucleotides, the CDR3 is TGCGCCAGCAGTGGCCGGGGGTCTAATGAAAAACTGTTTTTT.

This chain joins TRBV28 and TRBJ2-7; a weak D match, TRBD2 (5 bases). The CDR3 sequence is 11 residues long. The V end was cut by 11 bases, the J end by 2 bases, with 10 bases between. CDR1 and CDR2 from the germline V gene are MDHEN and SYDVKM. CDR3 DNA: TGTGCCGCGGCGGGTACCTACGAGCAGTACTTC. This sequence encodes CAAAGTYEQYF.

For this clone: At one boundary the junction diverges from the germline segment, which might be a read error. This chain uses TRBV7-7 with TRBJ2-3; weak D call: TRBD2 (6 bases). This CDR3 is 15 amino acids long. Germline V gene lookup returns CDR1 SSHAT and CDR2 FNYEAQ (reference sequence). CDR3 DNA sequence: TGTGCTAGCAGCTTAGATGGCGGGAAGGCAGATACGCAGTATTTT. Protein sequence: CASSLDGGKADTQYF.